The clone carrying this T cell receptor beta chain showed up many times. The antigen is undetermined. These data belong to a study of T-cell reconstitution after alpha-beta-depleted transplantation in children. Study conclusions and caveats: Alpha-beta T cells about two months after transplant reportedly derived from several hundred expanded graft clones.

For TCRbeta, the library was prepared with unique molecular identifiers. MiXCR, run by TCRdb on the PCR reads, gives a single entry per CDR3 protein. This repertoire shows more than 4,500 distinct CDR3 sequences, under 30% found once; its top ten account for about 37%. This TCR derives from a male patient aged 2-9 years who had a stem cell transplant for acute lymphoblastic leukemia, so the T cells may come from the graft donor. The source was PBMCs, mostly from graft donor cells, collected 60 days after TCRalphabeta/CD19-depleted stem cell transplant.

This CDR3 reads CASSLGLVVRLSQYF. For the CDR3, the DNA is TGTGCCAGCAGCTTAGGGTTGGTGGTGAGACTGTCCCAGTACTTC. V is TRBV7-9 and J is TRBJ2-5; D not resolved. CDR3 length: 15 residues. V lost 1 base and J 9 bases, leaving 18 bases between the germline ends. Germline lookup yields CDR1 SEHNR and CDR2 FQNEAQ (reference sequence).